These 20 T cell receptor beta chains were all obtained from the same sample, sequenced in a study of blood T cells in healthy people across ages. Through a sample-barcoded 5' primer and a J-beta primer mix, a second PCR was run for roughly 6 to 11 cycles. Each CDR3 protein is one row after TCRdb ran MiXCR on the 5' RACE reads. The sample lists over 600,000 distinct CDR3 sequences; more than 55% were seen once. Sequencing was performed on blood. These receptor sequences come from a man in his forties or fifties in good health.

About this clonotype: This clone may be a read error of a much larger clone one base away. This chain links TRBV5-1 with TRBJ2-7; the match to TRBD1 covers 7 bases. This CDR3 is built from 17 residues. Germline V gene sequence: CDR1 SGHRS, CDR2 YFSETQ. The chain's CDR3 is CASSQPSGTAVSHEQYF. Written as DNA, the CDR3 is TGCGCCAGCAGCCAACCCTCCGGGACAGCCGTCTCCCACGAGCAGTACTTC.

This chain uses TRBV10-2 with TRBJ2-7, with D possibly matching TRBD2 (6 bases). The germline CDR1 and CDR2 sequences are WSHSY and SAAADI. Trimming took off 3 bases at V and 5 bases at J, with 14 bases between the two ends. The CDR3 is 14 amino acids. CDR3 sequence: CASSEGAGGDEQYF. CDR3 DNA: TGCGCCAGCAGTGAAGGTGCGGGCGGGGACGAGCAGTACTTC.

The rearrangement joins TRBV27 to TRBJ2-7; TRBD1 matches 9 bases. V lost 6 bases to trimming and J lost 6 bases; unmatched junction nucleotides: 18. Looked up from germline, CDR1 is MNHEY and CDR2 is SMNVEV (reference sequence). The CDR3 is 17 amino acids. The CDR3 sequence is CASRKRGQDRGLGEQYF. The CDR3 DNA follows: TGTGCCAGCAGGAAGAGGGGCCAGGACAGGGGCCTGGGCGAGCAGTACTTC.

The CDR3 is CSARDQEFSYNEQFF. DNA for the CDR3: TGCAGTGCTAGAGATCAAGAATTCTCCTACAATGAGCAGTTCTTC. V usage is TRBV20-1 and J usage is TRBJ2-1; D is undetermined. Trimming shortened V by 0 bases and J by 0 bases, and 9 bases separated the two germline ends. CDR1 is DFQATT and CDR2 is SNEGSKA in the germline V gene (reference sequence). The CDR3 extends over 15 amino acids.

This chain links TRBV7-9 with TRBJ2-5; D perhaps matches TRBD1 (6 bases). This CDR3 is 17 amino acids long. CDR1 is SEHNR and CDR2 is FQNEAQ in the germline V gene (reference sequence). Trimming cost V 5 bases and J 0 bases, with 19 bases left between them. The CDR3 DNA sequence: TGTGCCAGCAGCCGACGGACAGCCGGAACGTACCAAGAGACCCAGTACTTC. It specifies CASSRRTAGTYQETQYF.

In nucleotides, the CDR3 is TGTGCCAGCAACGAAGGGGGCAGAACCTACTACGAGCAGTACTTC. It translates to CASNEGGRTYYEQYF. J is TRBJ2-5 and V is TRBV5-8, with 7 bases that match TRBD1. Judging by the DNA end, TRBJ2-7 fits better; the J call may be wrong. CDR3 size: 15 residues. Germline V CDR1 and CDR2: SGHTS, YDEGEE.

This clonotype was observed at least ten times. The gene calls are TRBV5-1 and TRBJ1-4; possible D gene TRBD1, 6 bases. The CDR3 is 15 amino acids. The V end was cut by 3 bases, the J end by 2 bases, with 11 bases between. From germline, CDR1 is SGHRS and CDR2 YFSETQ. The CDR3 protein is CASSSTGLTNEKLFF. The DNA of the CDR3 is TGCGCCAGCAGCTCCACAGGGCTTACTAATGAAAAACTGTTTTTT. Combining the CDR3 with reference TRBV5-1 and TRBJ1-4 gives the whole variable domain KAGVTQTPRYLIKTRGQQVTLSCSPISGHRSVSWYQQTPGQGLQFLFEYFSETQRNKGNFPGRFSGRQFSNSRSEMNVSTLELGDSALYLCASSSTGLTNEKLFFGSGTQLSVL.

This clonotype came up once. The chain is built from TRBV7-3 and TRBJ2-1; 8 positions match TRBD1. The CDR3 has 18 amino acids. Germline V gives CDR1 SGHTA, CDR2 FQGTGA. Trimming took 2 bases from V and 5 from J; bases not matched to a gene: 14. CDR3 in amino acids: CASSLGTILTGVDNEQFF. The CDR3 nucleotides are TGTGCCAGCAGCTTAGGAACCATTTTGACAGGGGTAGACAATGAGCAGTTCTTC.

This clonotype was seen a handful of times. The J gene is TRBJ2-7, the V gene TRBV28, with 7 bases matching TRBD1. Germline trimming cut 5 bases from V and 2 bases from J; bases unmatched to any gene: 6. The CDR3 loop spans 14 amino acids. Per germline, CDR1 MDHEN and CDR2 SYDVKM. For the CDR3, the DNA is TGTGCCAGCAGTCTCGGGACAGCGACCTACGAGCAGTACTTC. This encodes CASSLGTATYEQYF.

This chain connects TRBV5-5 to TRBJ2-7; TRBD2 agrees at 7 bases. The CDR3 runs to 15 residues. Germline CDR1 and CDR2: SGHKS and YYEKEE (reference sequence). J was trimmed by 3 bases and V by 0 bases; bases with no gene match: 6. The CDR3 is CASSLADSGHYEQYF. The CDR3 coding sequence is TGTGCCAGCAGCTTGGCCGATAGCGGGCACTACGAGCAGTACTTC. Full variable domain (remainder filled in from reference TRBV5-5 and TRBJ2-7): DAGVTQSPTHLIKTRGQQVTLRCSPISGHKSVSWYQQVLGQGPQFIFQYYEKEERGRGNFPDRFSARQFPNYSSELNVNALLLGDSALYLCASSLADSGHYEQYFGPGTRLTVT.

This chain connects TRBV20-1 to TRBJ2-7; TRBD1 aligns across 8 bases. CDR3 length: 16 residues. The V gene's germline CDR1 is DFQATT and CDR2 SNEGSKA (reference sequence). Unmatched junction bases numbered 18, after V lost 2 bases and J lost 9 bases. CDR3: CSARKPTGQVFDGQYF. The CDR3 DNA follows: TGCAGTGCTAGAAAACCCACGGGACAGGTCTTTGATGGGCAGTACTTC.

The rearrangement links TRBV29-1 to TRBJ1-2; D call uncertain. The CDR3 is made up of 13 amino acids. Germline CDR1 reads SQVTM; CDR2 reads ANQGSEA. Trimming pared 7 bases from V and 4 bases from J, leaving 16 bases between. CDR3 sequence: CSGARQDVYGYTF. The CDR3, as DNA: TGCAGCGGCGCGCGTCAGGATGTCTATGGCTACACCTTC.

In this sample, this clonotype turned up a few times. The genes are TRBV24-1 and TRBJ1-2, with D possibly being TRBD1 (6 bases). V was trimmed by 2 bases and J by 2 bases, leaving 17 bases between them. Looked up from germline, CDR1 is KGHDR and CDR2 is SFDVKD. The CDR3 contains 17 residues. The CDR3 here is CATSDSDRSLKNYGYTF. The DNA for the CDR3 is TGTGCCACCAGTGATTCGGACAGATCCTTAAAGAACTATGGCTACACCTTC.

With regard to this clonotype: An end of the junction differs from the germline gene, which may be a read error. The rearrangement uses TRBV28 and TRBJ1-5, with 7 bases lining up with TRBD1. The CDR3 consists of 18 residues. Germline CDR1 is MDHEN and CDR2 is SYDVKM. The CDR3 bases are TGTGCCGGCAGTTTGAGAAGGGCGGCAGGGGGTAACAATCAGCCCCAGCATTTT. This sequence encodes CAGSLRRAAGGNNQPQHF. Based on the CDR3 plus reference TRBV28 and TRBJ1-5, the full variable domain is DVKVTQSSRYLVKRTGEKVFLECVQDMDHENMFWYRQDPGLGLRLIYFSYDVKMKEKGDIPEGYSVSREKKERFSLILESASTNQTSMYLCAGSLRRAAGGNNQPQHFGDGTRLSIL.

The chain uses TRBV6-5 and TRBJ2-1; tentatively, D is TRBD2 (5 bases). The CDR3 totals 16 residues. Germline-derived CDR1 and CDR2 are MNHEY and SVGAGI. Trimming took 0 bases from V and 7 from J, leaving 16 bases between them. CDR3: CASSYSLNRLQNEQFF. CDR3 bases: TGTGCCAGCAGTTACTCCCTAAACAGACTACAGAATGAGCAGTTCTTC.

In its sample, this clonotype was seen a few times. V is TRBV5-1 and J is TRBJ2-7, with D perhaps matching TRBD1 (6 bases). From germline, CDR1 is SGHRS and CDR2 YFSETQ. Between the trimmed V and J ends, which lost 4 bases and 5 bases, there was a span of 25 bases. There are 17 residues in the CDR3. The CDR3: CASSEPLATGLPHEQYF. The DNA of the CDR3 is TGCGCCAGCAGCGAACCGCTCGCGACAGGCCTACCCCACGAGCAGTACTTC.

This clonotype was recorded a few times. The V and J genes are TRBV9 and TRBJ1-6; the D is unclear. The CDR3 is 17 residues long. Trimming cost V 0 bases and J 7 bases, with 17 bases left between them. From germline, CDR1 is SGDLS and CDR2 YYNGEE. DNA of the CDR3: TGTGCCAGCAGCGTAGGTTCGATTCCATCCCCGAATTCACCCCTCCACTTT. As protein: CASSVGSIPSPNSPLHF. The whole variable domain, filled in from reference TRBV9 and TRBJ1-6, reads DSGVTQTPKHLITATGQRVTLRCSPRSGDLSVYWYQQSLDQGLQFLIQYYNGEERAKGNILERFSAQQFPDLHSELNLSSLELGDSALYFCASSVGSIPSPNSPLHFGNGTRLTVT.

The chain combines TRBV28 with TRBJ1-5; possibly TRBD1 for D (6 bases). The CDR3 length is 14 residues. V dropped 5 bases and J dropped 3 bases, with 11 bases sitting between them. In germline, CDR1 is MDHEN, CDR2 SYDVKM. CDR3 region: CASSRTGYNQPQHF. In nucleotides, the CDR3 is TGTGCCAGCAGTCGAACAGGGTACAATCAGCCCCAGCATTTT.

The chain recombines TRBV5-1 with TRBJ1-2, with TRBD1 matching over 7 bases. The CDR3 totals 14 residues. CDR1 SGHRS and CDR2 YFSETQ come from the germline V gene. Germline trimming cut 5 bases from V and 3 bases from J; bases unmatched to any gene: 7. DNA of the CDR3: TGCGCCAGCAGATTCACCGGGACAGACTATGGCTACACCTTC. Residues: CASRFTGTDYGYTF.

The gene calls are TRBV10-3 and TRBJ1-5, with D tentatively TRBD1 (5 bases). The CDR3 is 17 residues long. Trimming removed 3 bases at V and 1 base at J, with 16 bases between. Germline-derived CDR1 and CDR2 are ENHRY and SYGVKD. The CDR3 protein is CAISEGARLVSNQPQHF. DNA of the CDR3: TGTGCCATCAGTGAAGGGGCAAGACTCGTAAGCAATCAGCCCCAGCATTTT.